This TCR beta chain emerged from a study of blood T cell repertoires in COVID-19. Sequencing used immunoSEQ multiplex PCR; TCRdb keeps in-frame clones, though not all of them. The table records 270,000 or so clones, about 90% of them present only once. This CDR3 is 13 amino acids long. V was shortened by 7 bases and J by 6 bases, with 16 bases between the two germline ends. Germline CDR1 and CDR2: SNHLY and FYNNEI. This clone was seen a single time. The TCR was taken from a woman younger than 45 with acute COVID-19. The chain has TRBV2 and TRBJ2-7, with D perhaps TRBD1 (5 bases). The sample was PBMCs or T cells enriched from blood (not recorded which). As DNA, the CDR3 is TGTGCCAGCACCCTAGGGGTTTTATCCGAGCAGTACTTC. Its translation: CASTLGVLSEQYF.